This TCR beta chain was captured by sequencing in a study of beta chain features in type 1 diabetes. Study summary: Patients shared similar age, gender and cell yields with healthy donors. Study observations and caveats: TCRB CDR3 length was moderately but significantly reduced in all four CD4+ subsets of Type 1 diabetes patients. Sampled from patients, naive, central memory and Treg TCRB repertoires appeared more similar than those sampled from healthy donors. At VDJ recombination sites, type 1 diabetes patients had fewer insertions and more deleted nucleotides.

Reverse transcription of all isolated RNA meant that expressed TCRB transcripts were sequenced. TCRdb keeps only in-frame clones here, not all; method: immunoSEQ multiplex PCR. The sample has some 270,000 clones, approximately 10% seen once; the top ten hold approximately 0.015%. Researchers reported sorting CD4+ naive, central memory, regulatory and stem cell-like memory cells via CD45RO/CCR7/CD25/CD127/CD95/CD27. The CDR3 covers 12 residues. V was pared by 3 bases and J by 2 bases, with 6 bases between. Germline V lookup: CDR1 SGHRS, CDR2 YFSETQ. The sample holds a few counts of this clone. Its antigen is currently unknown.

This receptor was identified in a man aged 30 to 45 with type 1 diabetes. V usage is TRBV5-1 and J usage is TRBJ2-7, with D unclear. Specimen: naive CD4+ T cells from blood. The CDR3 spells CASSSVAYEQYF. The CDR3 DNA sequence: TGCGCCAGCAGCTCGGTCGCCTACGAGCAGTACTTC.